This T cell receptor (beta chain) was sequenced during a study of T cells expressing NK-cell markers (dated by TCRdb to the early 2020s). With regard to the full study: TCR beta-chain repertoires were profiled in sorted CD3+CD56+NKG2C+, CD3+CD56+NKG2C- and CD3+CD56-NKG2C+ T-cell subsets from several donors. Among the eight sequenced donors, seven were HCMV-seropositive and one was HCMV-seronegative. Randomly selected healthy volunteers, three men and five women, were used as the eight sequenced donors. Illumina HiSeq 2000/2500, MiSeq or NextSeq was used to sequence libraries as 2 x 150 bp reads. Study-level results and caveats: Those dominant clonotypes were again the most abundant among CD3+CD56-NKG2C+ cells in a few donors, at about 25-60.1%. Whether the expanded NKG2C-expressing T cell clones were specific for HCMV antigens was left unclear. For 5 or 6 donors, the dominant CD3+CD56+NKG2C+ clonotypes were among the top 10 CD8+ clonotypes and accounted for about 1.0-8% of CD8+ T cells.

HCMV-specific IgG was detected in serum with a commercial ELISA kit to determine HCMV serostatus. Peripheral blood mononuclear cells were isolated from blood by Ficoll density gradient centrifugation. Inclusive of the bounding cysteine and phenylalanine, the CDR3 is 14 residues long. No coding sequence is recorded. CDR1 and CDR2, looked up from the germline V gene, are SGHNT and YENEEA. Sequencing instrument: Illumina HiSeq 2000. TCR beta cDNA libraries were prepared using 5'RACE template switching, which introduced a universal primer site and unique molecular identifiers. Synthesis of cDNA was primed from the TCR beta constant segment and was followed by two consecutive PCR amplification steps. Under the source paper's analysis protocol: Reads were demultiplexed and grouped by UMI with MIGEC, and clonotypes were assembled and quantified with MiTCR. To remove erroneous sequences, TCR cDNA sequences were retained only when supported by two or more reads. The tcR package was used for downstream repertoire analysis, and clonotypes were matched between fractions using CDR3 nucleotide sequence together with V segment. Antigen specificity was annotated against VDJdb with VDJmatch, allowing one amino acid substitution in CDR3. Based on TCRdb reprocessing of the reads, there is one entry per CDR3 protein sequence, and DNA is missing. These V and J calls derive from TCRdb rather than the authors' analysis. The sample's table covers approximately 420,000 distinct CDR3 sequences. About 10% of the sample rests with the top ten.

Details on this clonotype: Its target antigen remains unknown.

Source material: blood T cells: a sorted CD56 or NKG2C T cell subset, CD4+ or CD8+ T cells, or bulk PBMC T cells (not recorded which). The TCR sequence derives from a woman in her forties or fifties in good health. Donor details come from another sample of the same person, matched by shared clones. The chain couples TRBV11-3 to TRBJ1-4; TCRdb calls TRBD1, which cannot be checked without DNA. The encoded CDR3 is CASSQGQGTEKLFF.